A single sample is the source of the 3 T cell receptor beta chains below, sequenced in a study of blood T cell repertoires in COVID-19. Assay: immunoSEQ multiplex PCR; the TCRdb copy retains only in-frame clones and omits some. The sample lists approximately 240,000 clones; about nine tenths were seen once. The specimen was peripheral blood. Source of these receptors: a young man with COVID-19, enrolled during active disease.

This rearrangement joins TRBV27 to TRBJ2-7; 9 positions agree with TRBD1. Trimming removed 5 bases from V and 1 base from J; junction bases left unmatched: 6. From germline, CDR1 is MNHEY and CDR2 SMNVEV (reference sequence). CDR3 length: 15 residues. CDR3 protein: CASSRGTGRSYEQYF. The CDR3 DNA reads TGTGCCAGCAGTAGAGGGACAGGGCGTTCCTACGAGCAGTACTTC.

V gene TRBV11-1 combines with J gene TRBJ2-1; D remains ambiguous. There are 14 residues in the CDR3. Per the germline V gene, CDR1 is SGHAT and CDR2 is FQDESV (reference sequence). With 6 bases removed from V and 4 bases from J, the gap between germline ends came to 13 bases. The DNA for the CDR3 is TGTGCCAGCAGTCCCCGCGCGGATTACAATGAGCAGTTCTTC. Translated, it gives CASSPRADYNEQFF.

The chain has TRBV7-6 and TRBJ1-3, with a possible D match to TRBD1 (6 bases). Trimming pared 0 bases from V and 1 base from J, leaving 7 bases between. The CDR3 consists of 15 residues. Germline V gene sequence: CDR1 SGHVS, CDR2 FNYEAQ. The CDR3, as DNA: TGTGCCAGCAGCTTAGCACAGGGTTCTGGAAACACCATATATTTT. This sequence encodes CASSLAQGSGNTIYF.